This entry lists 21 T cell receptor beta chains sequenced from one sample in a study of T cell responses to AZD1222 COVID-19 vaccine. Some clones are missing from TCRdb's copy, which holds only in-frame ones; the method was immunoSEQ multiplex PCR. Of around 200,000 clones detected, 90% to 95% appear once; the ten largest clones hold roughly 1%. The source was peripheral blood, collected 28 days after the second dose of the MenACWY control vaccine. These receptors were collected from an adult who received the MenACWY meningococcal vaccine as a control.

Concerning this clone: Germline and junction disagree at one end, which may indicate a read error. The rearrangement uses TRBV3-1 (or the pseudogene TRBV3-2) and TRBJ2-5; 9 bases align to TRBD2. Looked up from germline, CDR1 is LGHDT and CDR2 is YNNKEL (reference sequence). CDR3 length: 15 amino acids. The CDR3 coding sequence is TGTGCCAGCCGCCAAGGCGGGGGGGCGGCGGAGACCCAGTACTTC. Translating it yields CASRQGGGAAETQYF.

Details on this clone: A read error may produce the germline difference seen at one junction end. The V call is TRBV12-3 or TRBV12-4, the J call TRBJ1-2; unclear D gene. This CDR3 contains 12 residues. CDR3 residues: CASTLRGPGYTF. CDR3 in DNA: TGTGCCAGCACTTTACGAGGCCCTGGCTACACCTTC.

The CDR3 DNA reads TGTGCCAGCAGCCAAGACATGCATCAGCCCCAGCATTTT. This sequence encodes CASSQDMHQPQHF. V gene TRBV4-2 combines with J gene TRBJ1-5; unclear D gene. In germline, CDR1 is LGHNA, CDR2 YNFKEQ. Trimming left V 0 bases short and J 5 bases short, with 5 bases between. The CDR3 sequence is 13 residues long.

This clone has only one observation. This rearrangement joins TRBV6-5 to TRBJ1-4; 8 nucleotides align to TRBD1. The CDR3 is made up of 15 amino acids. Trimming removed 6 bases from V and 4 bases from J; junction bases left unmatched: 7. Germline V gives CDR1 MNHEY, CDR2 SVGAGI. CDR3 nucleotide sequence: TGTGCCAGCAGGGCCAGGGGGCGCGGTAATGAAAAACTGTTTTTT. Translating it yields CASRARGRGNEKLFF.

CDR3 bases: TGCAGCTTTAGACTGCTTAATAACTATGGCTACACCTTC. It specifies CSFRLLNNYGYTF. The chain links TRBV29-1 to TRBJ1-2; D not certain. V was pared by 8 bases and J by 1 base, with 14 bases between. Germline V lookup: CDR1 SQVTM, CDR2 ANQGSEA. The CDR3 has 13 amino acids.

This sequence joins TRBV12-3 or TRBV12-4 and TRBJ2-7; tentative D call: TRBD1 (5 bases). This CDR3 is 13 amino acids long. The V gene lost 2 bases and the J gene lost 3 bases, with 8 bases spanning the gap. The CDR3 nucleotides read TGTGCCAGCAGTTTAAAAGGGGTCTACGAGCAGTACTTC. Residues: CASSLKGVYEQYF.

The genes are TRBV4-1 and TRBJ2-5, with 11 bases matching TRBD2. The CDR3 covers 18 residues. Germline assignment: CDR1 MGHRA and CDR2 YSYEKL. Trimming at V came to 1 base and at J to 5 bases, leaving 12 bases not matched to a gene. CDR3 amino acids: CASSQVTSGGGMMETQYF. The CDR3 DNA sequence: TGCGCCAGCAGCCAAGTAACTAGCGGGGGCGGTATGATGGAGACCCAGTACTTC.

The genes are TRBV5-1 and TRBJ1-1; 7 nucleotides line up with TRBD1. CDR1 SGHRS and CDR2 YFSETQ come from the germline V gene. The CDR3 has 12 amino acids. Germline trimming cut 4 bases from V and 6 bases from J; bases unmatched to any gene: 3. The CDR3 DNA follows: TGCGCCAGCAGCCCCGACAGGGCTGAAGCTTTCTTT. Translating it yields CASSPDRAEAFF.

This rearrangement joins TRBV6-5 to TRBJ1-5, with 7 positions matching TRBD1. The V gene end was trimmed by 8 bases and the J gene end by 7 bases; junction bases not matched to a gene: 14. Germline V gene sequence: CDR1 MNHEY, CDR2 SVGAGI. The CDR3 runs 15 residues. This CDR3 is CASASKGQGEQPQHF. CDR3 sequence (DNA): TGTGCCAGCGCTTCGAAGGGGCAGGGGGAGCAGCCCCAGCATTTT.

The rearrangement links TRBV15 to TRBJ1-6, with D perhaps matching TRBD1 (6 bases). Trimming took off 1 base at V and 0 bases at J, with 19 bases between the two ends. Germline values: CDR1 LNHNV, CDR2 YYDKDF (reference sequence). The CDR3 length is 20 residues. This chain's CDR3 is CATSRGWTGARSSYNSPLHF. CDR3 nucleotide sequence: TGTGCCACCAGCAGAGGTTGGACGGGGGCGCGTAGCTCCTATAATTCACCCCTCCACTTT.

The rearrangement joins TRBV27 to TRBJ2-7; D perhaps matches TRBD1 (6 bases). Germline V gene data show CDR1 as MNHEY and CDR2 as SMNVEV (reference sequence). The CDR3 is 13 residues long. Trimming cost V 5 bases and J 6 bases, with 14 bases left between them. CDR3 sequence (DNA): TGTGCCAGCAGTACCCCACAGGGTGTCGAGCAGTACTTC. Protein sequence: CASSTPQGVEQYF.

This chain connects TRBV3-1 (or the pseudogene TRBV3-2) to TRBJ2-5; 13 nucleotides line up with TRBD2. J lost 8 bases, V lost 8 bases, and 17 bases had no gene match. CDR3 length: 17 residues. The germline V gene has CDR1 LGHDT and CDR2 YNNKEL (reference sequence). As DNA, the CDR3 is TGTGCCAGCGGCAGTCCGGGACTAGCGGGACCCTCGGTAACCCAGTACTTC. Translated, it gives CASGSPGLAGPSVTQYF.

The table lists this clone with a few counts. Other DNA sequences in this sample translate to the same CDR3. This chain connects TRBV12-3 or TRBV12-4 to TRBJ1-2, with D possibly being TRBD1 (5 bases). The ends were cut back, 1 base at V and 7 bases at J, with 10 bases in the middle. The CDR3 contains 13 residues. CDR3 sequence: CASSLGREGGYTF. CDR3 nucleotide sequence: TGTGCCAGCAGTTTAGGCAGGGAGGGTGGCTACACCTTC.

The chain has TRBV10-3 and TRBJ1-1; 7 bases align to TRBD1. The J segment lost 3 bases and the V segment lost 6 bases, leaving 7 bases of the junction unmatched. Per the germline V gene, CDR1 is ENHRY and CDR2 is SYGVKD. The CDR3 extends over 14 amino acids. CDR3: CAIRPTGRDTEAFF. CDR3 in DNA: TGTGCCATCAGGCCGACAGGGCGGGACACTGAAGCTTTCTTT.

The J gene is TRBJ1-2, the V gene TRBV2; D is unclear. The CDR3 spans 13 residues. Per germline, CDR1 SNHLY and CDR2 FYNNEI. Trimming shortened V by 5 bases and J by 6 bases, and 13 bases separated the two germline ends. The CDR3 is CASSQDGRDGYTF. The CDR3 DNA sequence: TGTGCCAGCAGTCAGGACGGGCGGGATGGCTACACCTTC. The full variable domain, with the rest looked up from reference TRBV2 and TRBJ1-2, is EPEVTQTPSHQVTQMGQEVILRCVPISNHLYFYWYRQILGQKVEFLVSFYNNEISEKSEIFDDQFSVERPDGSNFTLKIRSTKLEDSAMYFCASSQDGRDGYTFGSGTRLTVV.

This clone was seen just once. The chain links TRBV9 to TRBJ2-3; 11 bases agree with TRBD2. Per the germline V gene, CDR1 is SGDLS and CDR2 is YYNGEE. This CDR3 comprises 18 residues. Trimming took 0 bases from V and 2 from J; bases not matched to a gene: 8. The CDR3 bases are TGTGCCAGCAGCGTAGAGTGGGGACTAGCGGAAAACACAGATACGCAGTATTTT. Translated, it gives CASSVEWGLAENTDTQYF.

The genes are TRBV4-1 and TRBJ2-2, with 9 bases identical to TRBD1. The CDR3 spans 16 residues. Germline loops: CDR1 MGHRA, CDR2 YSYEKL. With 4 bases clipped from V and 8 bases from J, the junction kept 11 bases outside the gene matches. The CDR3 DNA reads TGCGCCAGCAGCCGGGGGACAGGGAGGGTGGCGGGGGAGCTGTTTTTT. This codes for CASSRGTGRVAGELFF.

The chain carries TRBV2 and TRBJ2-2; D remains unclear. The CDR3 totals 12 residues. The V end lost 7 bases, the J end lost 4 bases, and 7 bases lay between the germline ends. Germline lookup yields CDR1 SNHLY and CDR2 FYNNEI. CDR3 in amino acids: CASNAVTGELFF. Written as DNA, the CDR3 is TGTGCCAGCAATGCCGTCACCGGGGAGCTGTTTTTT.

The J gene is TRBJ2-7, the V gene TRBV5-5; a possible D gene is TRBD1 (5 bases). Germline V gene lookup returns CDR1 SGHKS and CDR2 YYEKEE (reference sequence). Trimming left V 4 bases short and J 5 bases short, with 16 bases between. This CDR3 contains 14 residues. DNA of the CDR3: TGTGCCAGCAGCGCAAACACAGGCCTACACGAGCAGTACTTC. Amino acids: CASSANTGLHEQYF.

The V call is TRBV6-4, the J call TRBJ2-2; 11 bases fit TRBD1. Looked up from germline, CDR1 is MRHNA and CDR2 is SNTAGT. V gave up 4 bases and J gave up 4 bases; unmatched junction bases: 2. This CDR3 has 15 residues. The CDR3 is CASSAGTGGTGELFF. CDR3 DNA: TGTGCCAGCAGTGCCGGGACAGGGGGCACCGGGGAGCTGTTTTTT.

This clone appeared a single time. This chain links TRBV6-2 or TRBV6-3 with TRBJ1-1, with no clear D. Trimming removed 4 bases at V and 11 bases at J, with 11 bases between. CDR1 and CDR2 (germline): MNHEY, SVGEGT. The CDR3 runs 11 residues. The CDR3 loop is CASSSVSPAFF. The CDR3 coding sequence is TGTGCCAGCAGTTCTGTTAGTCCGGCTTTCTTT.